This T cell receptor beta chain was profiled in a study of Ad26.COV2.S vaccination and SARS-CoV-2 variants. Sample treatment: about 20 received Ad26.COV2.S at low or high dose, single or two shots; about 5 received placebo; per-sample allocation not given. All samples were drawn on day 63, counting from the first vaccine or placebo injection. Built on an Ad26 vector, the vaccine expressed Wuhan-strain SARS-CoV-2 spike. With respect to this clone: Its antigen is still unknown.

Some clones are missing from TCRdb's copy, which holds only in-frame ones; the method was immunoSEQ multiplex PCR. The table shows 510,000 or so clones, with around nine tenths occurring only once. Study observations and caveats: Substantial response breadth was reportedly seen for spike-specific CD8+ and CD4+ T cells after vaccination.

The sequencing used peripheral blood, collected in a trial of Ad26.COV2.S vaccine versus placebo. The TCR was taken from a person aged 18-65 years who received the Ad26.COV2.S COVID-19 vaccine or a placebo.

CDR3: CASSPDATDTQYF. CDR3 in DNA: TGTGCCAGCAGTCCCGACGCGACGGATACGCAGTATTTT. The J gene is TRBJ2-3, the V gene TRBV3-1 (or the pseudogene TRBV3-2); D unclear. Trimming removed 6 bases at V and 6 bases at J, with 13 bases between. The CDR3 covers 13 residues. Germline CDR1 is LGHDT and CDR2 is YNNKEL (reference sequence).